The 15 T cell receptor beta chains listed next were all sequenced from one sample in a study of shared clonotypes between healthy human individuals. Positive CCR7 selection of CD45RO-negative cells yielded the naive CD8 cells, and terminally differentiated effector memory CD45RA+ cells were excluded. Assay: immunoSEQ multiplex PCR; the TCRdb copy retains only in-frame clones and omits some. The data contain roughly 2,000,000 clones, approximately 94% of them singletons. Sequences were obtained from naive CD8+ T cells sorted from blood. The receptors were gathered from a man younger than 35 in good health.

The chain is built from TRBV9 and TRBJ2-2; 7 nucleotides align to TRBD1. The CDR3 covers 14 residues. Germline lookup yields CDR1 SGDLS and CDR2 YYNGEE. V gave up 3 bases and J gave up 6 bases; unmatched junction bases: 5. The chain's CDR3 is CASSDRGTAGELFF. CDR3 bases: TGTGCCAGCAGCGACAGGGGTACCGCCGGGGAGCTGTTTTTT.

CDR3 in amino acids: CAISDTPDMVDYEQYF. CDR3 sequence (DNA): TGTGCCATCAGTGATACCCCGGACATGGTGGACTACGAGCAGTACTTC. This chain links TRBV10-3 with TRBJ2-7; D is perhaps TRBD1 (5 bases). In germline, CDR1 is ENHRY, CDR2 SYGVKD. This CDR3 has 16 amino acids. Trimming left V 3 bases short and J 3 bases short, with 18 bases between.

This chain links TRBV5-4 with TRBJ1-2; 7 bases are a match to TRBD1. The CDR3 has 13 amino acids. The J segment lost 4 bases and the V segment lost 1 base, leaving 1 base of the junction unmatched. Germline loops: CDR1 SGHNT, CDR2 YYREEE (reference sequence). The CDR3 nucleotides are TGTGCCAGCAGCTTGTGGGACAGCTATGGCTACACCTTC. It yields the protein CASSLWDSYGYTF.

The V and J genes are TRBV2 and TRBJ2-1; the match to TRBD2 covers 8 bases. The CDR3 loop spans 16 amino acids. Germline CDR1 and CDR2: SNHLY and FYNNEI. J was trimmed by 4 bases and V by 4 bases; bases with no gene match: 9. The CDR3 DNA is TGTGCCAGCAGTGGAGCGGGAGAGCGCCTTTACAATGAGCAGTTCTTC. This sequence encodes CASSGAGERLYNEQFF. The full variable domain, rest sourced from reference TRBV2 and TRBJ2-1, is EPEVTQTPSHQVTQMGQEVILRCVPISNHLYFYWYRQILGQKVEFLVSFYNNEISEKSEIFDDQFSVERPDGSNFTLKIRSTKLEDSAMYFCASSGAGERLYNEQFFGPGTRLTVL.

For this clone: The junction shows a germline mismatch at one end, possibly a read error. This chain connects TRBV10-1 to TRBJ2-1, with 8 nucleotides matching TRBD1. Germline V gene lookup returns CDR1 WNHNN and CDR2 SYGVQD (reference sequence). The CDR3 spans 22 residues. The CDR3 DNA follows: TGCGCCAGCAGTGAGTCACTAACTCCGGGACAGGTAGGATTGGGATCCTACGATGAGCAGTTCTTC. Encoded protein: CASSESLTPGQVGLGSYDEQFF.

This clone was detected only a few times. The V gene is TRBV10-3, the J gene TRBJ1-4; D is uncertain. CDR3 length equals 16 residues. V lost 0 bases and J 12 bases, leaving 20 bases between the germline ends. The germline CDR1 and CDR2 sequences are ENHRY and SYGVKD. In DNA, the CDR3 is TGTGCCATCAGTGAGTCGATGACACCCGCCGCCTGGGAACTGTTTTTT. This sequence encodes CAISESMTPAAWELFF.

This chain connects TRBV2 to TRBJ2-3; D gene uncertain. The CDR3 extends over 11 amino acids. Trimming removed 11 bases at V and 1 base at J, with 7 bases between. From germline, CDR1 is SNHLY and CDR2 FYNNEI. The CDR3 spells CAVRGTDTQYF. The CDR3 bases are TGTGCCGTCCGAGGCACAGATACGCAGTATTTT.

The J gene is TRBJ1-6, the V gene TRBV6-1; the D gene is possibly TRBD1 (5 bases). CDR3 length equals 14 residues. The V and J ends lost 5 bases and 9 bases respectively, with 14 bases between them. Germline V gene sequence: CDR1 MNHNS, CDR2 SASEGT. CDR3 region: CASSLDTVGSPLHF. Here the CDR3 DNA reads TGTGCCAGCAGTTTGGACACCGTGGGTTCACCCCTCCACTTT.

The chain links TRBV27 to TRBJ2-3, with unresolved D. The CDR3 has 16 amino acids. V lost 1 base and J lost 3, with 14 bases in between. CDR1 and CDR2 from the germline V gene are MNHEY and SMNVEV (reference sequence). CDR3: CASSLLRIEGTDTQYF. CDR3 DNA: TGTGCCAGCAGTTTATTGAGGATAGAAGGGACAGATACGCAGTATTTT.

The J gene is TRBJ2-5, the V gene TRBV4-3, with D unclear. The V end was cut by 0 bases, the J end by 5 bases, with 7 bases between. Germline V gene sequence: CDR1 LGHNA, CDR2 YSLEER. The CDR3 sequence is 13 residues long. CDR3 sequence: CASSQDLTETQYF. CDR3 bases: TGCGCCAGCAGCCAAGATTTGACGGAGACCCAGTACTTC.

The chain recombines TRBV6-1 with TRBJ2-5, with 15 bases that match TRBD2. With V trimmed by 3 bases and J by 5 bases, 7 bases remained unmatched. The germline gives CDR1 MNHNS, CDR2 SASEGT. The CDR3 runs to 17 residues. CDR3 sequence reads: CASSEGLAGGPGETQYF. CDR3 nucleotides: TGTGCCAGCAGTGAGGGACTAGCGGGGGGCCCAGGCGAGACCCAGTACTTC.

V and J are TRBV7-9 and TRBJ2-7; TRBD1 matches at 8 bases. The length of the CDR3 is 12 residues. The ends lost 6 bases at V and 5 bases at J; junction bases unmatched: 3. Germline V gene sequence: CDR1 SEHNR, CDR2 FQNEAQ (reference sequence). CDR3 protein: CASRDRDHEQYF. CDR3 DNA: TGTGCCAGCAGGGACAGGGATCACGAGCAGTACTTC.

This sequence joins TRBV5-1 and TRBJ2-7, with 10 nucleotides matching TRBD1. CDR3 length equals 15 residues. The V segment lost 4 bases and the J segment 5 bases; nucleotides outside the gene matches: 9. CDR1 and CDR2 from the germline V gene are SGHRS and YFSETQ. CDR3 in amino acids: CASSDLGQGSNEQYF. For the CDR3, the DNA is TGCGCCAGCAGCGACTTGGGACAGGGGTCCAACGAGCAGTACTTC.

The chain joins TRBV11-2 to TRBJ2-7; D is unclear. Germline CDR1 reads SGHAT; CDR2 reads FQNNGV. The CDR3 covers 14 residues. Trimming left V 0 bases short and J 2 bases short, with 8 bases between. This CDR3 reads CASSLEPDPYEQYF. CDR3 nucleotides: TGTGCCAGCAGCTTAGAGCCCGACCCCTACGAGCAGTACTTC.

This clone was found once. The V call is TRBV7-9, the J call TRBJ2-7; 7 bases are a match to TRBD1. V lost 5 bases and J lost 1; bases outside the gene matches: 5. The CDR3 length is 14 residues. Germline V gives CDR1 SEHNR, CDR2 FQNEAQ (reference sequence). This CDR3 reads CASSQSTGSYEQYF. The CDR3 coding sequence is TGTGCCAGCAGCCAATCGACAGGGTCCTACGAGCAGTACTTC.